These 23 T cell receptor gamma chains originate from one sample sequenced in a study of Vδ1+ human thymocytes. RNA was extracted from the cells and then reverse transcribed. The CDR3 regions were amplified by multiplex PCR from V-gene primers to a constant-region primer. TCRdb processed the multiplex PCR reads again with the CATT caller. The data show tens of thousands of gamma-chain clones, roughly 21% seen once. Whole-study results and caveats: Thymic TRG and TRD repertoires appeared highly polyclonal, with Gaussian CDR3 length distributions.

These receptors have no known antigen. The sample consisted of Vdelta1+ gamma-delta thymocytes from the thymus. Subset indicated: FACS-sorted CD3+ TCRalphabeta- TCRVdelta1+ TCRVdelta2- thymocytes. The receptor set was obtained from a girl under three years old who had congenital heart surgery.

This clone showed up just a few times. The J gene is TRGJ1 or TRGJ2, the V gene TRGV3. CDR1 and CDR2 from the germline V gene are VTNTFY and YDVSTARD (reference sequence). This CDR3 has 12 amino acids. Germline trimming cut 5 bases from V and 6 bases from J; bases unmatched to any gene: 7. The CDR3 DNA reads TGTGCCACCTGGGTCGAGCTTTATAAGAAACTCTTT. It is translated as CATWVELYKKLF.

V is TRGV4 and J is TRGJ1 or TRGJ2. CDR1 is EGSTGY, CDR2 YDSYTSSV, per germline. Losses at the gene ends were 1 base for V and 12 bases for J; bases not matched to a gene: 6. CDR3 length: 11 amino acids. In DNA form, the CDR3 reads TGTGCCACCTGGGATGGCCTACGGAAACTCTTT. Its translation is CATWDGLRKLF.

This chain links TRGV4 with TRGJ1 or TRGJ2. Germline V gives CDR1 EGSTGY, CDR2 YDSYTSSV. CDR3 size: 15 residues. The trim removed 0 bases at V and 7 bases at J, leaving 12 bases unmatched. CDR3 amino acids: CATWDGQLGRYKKLF. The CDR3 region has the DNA TGTGCCACCTGGGATGGGCAATTAGGGCGGTATAAGAAACTCTTT.

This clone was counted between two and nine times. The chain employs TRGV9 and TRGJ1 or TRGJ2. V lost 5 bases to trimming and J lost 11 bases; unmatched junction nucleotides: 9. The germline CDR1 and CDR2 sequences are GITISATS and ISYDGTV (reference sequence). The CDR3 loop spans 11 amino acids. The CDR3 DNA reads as TGTGCCTTGTGGGCCCCTAGCGAGAAACTCTTT. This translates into CALWAPSEKLF.

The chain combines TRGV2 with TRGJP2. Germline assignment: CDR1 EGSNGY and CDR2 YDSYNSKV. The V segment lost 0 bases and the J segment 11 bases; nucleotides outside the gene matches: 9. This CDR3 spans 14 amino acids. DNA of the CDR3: TGTGCCACCTGGGACGGGAGTATGGGGTGGATCAAGACGTTT. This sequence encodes CATWDGSMGWIKTF.

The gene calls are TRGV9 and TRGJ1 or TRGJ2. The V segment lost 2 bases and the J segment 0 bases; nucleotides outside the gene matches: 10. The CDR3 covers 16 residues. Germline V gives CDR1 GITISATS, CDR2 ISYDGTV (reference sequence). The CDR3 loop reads CALWEALFPNYYKKLF. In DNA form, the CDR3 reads TGTGCCTTGTGGGAGGCCCTTTTTCCGAATTATTATAAGAAACTCTTT.

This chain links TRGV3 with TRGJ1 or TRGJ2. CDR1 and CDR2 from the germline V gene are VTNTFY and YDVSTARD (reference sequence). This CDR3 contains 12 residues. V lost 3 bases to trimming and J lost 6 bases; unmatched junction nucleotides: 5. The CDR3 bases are TGTGCCACCTGGGACTGGGGTTATAAGAAACTCTTT. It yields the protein CATWDWGYKKLF.

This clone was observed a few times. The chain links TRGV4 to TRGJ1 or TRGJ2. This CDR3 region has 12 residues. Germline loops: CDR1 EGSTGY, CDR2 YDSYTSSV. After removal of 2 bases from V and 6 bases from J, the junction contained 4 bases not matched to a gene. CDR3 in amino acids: CATWDVRYKKLF. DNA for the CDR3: TGTGCCACCTGGGATGTACGTTATAAGAAACTCTTT.

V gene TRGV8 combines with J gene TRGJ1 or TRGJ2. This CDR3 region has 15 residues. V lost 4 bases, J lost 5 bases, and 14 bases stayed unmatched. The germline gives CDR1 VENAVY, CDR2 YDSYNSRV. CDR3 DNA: TGTGCCACCTGGGACCCTCCAAGGGTGAATTATAAGAAACTCTTT. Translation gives CATWDPPRVNYKKLF.

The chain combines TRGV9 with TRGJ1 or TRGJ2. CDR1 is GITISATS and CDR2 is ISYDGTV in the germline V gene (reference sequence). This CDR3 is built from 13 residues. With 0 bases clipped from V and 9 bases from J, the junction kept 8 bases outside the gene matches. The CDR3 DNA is TGTGCCTTGTGGGAGGTGCTAGGGGTTAAGAAACTCTTT. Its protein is CALWEVLGVKKLF.

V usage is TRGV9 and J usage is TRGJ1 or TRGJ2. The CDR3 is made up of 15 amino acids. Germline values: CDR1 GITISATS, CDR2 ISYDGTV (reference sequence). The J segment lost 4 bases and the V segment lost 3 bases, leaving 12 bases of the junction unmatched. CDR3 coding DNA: TGTGCCTTGTGGGAGTACCGGCCTGAGTATTATAAGAAACTCTTT. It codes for CALWEYRPEYYKKLF.

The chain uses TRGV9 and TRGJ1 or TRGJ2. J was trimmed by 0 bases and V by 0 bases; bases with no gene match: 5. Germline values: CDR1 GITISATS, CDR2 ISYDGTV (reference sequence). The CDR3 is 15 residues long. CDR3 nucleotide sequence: TGTGCCTTGTGGGAGGTGAACCGGAATTATTATAAGAAACTCTTT. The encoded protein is CALWEVNRNYYKKLF.

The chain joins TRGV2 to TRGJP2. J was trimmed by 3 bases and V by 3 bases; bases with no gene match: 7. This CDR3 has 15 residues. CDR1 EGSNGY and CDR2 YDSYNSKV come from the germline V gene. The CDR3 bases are TGTGCCACCTGGGACAACGTGGGTAGTGATTGGATCAAGACGTTT. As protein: CATWDNVGSDWIKTF.

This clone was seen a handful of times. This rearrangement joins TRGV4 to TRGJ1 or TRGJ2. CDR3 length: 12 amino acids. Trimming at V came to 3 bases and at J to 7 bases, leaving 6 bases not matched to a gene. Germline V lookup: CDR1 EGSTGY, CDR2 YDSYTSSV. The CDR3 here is CATWDKRYKKLF. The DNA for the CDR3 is TGTGCCACCTGGGATAAAAGGTATAAGAAACTCTTT.

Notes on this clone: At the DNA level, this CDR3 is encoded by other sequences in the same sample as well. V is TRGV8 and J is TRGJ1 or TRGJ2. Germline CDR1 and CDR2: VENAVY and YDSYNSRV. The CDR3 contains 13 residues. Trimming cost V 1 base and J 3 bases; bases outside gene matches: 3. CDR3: CATWDRIYYKKLF. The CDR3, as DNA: TGTGCCACCTGGGATAGAATTTATTATAAGAAACTCTTT.

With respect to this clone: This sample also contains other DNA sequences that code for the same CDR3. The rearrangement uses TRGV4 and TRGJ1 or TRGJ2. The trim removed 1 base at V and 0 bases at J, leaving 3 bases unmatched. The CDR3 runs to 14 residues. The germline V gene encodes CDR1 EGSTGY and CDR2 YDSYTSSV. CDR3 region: CATWDGLNYYKKLF. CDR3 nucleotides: TGTGCCACCTGGGATGGTCTGAATTATTATAAGAAACTCTTT.

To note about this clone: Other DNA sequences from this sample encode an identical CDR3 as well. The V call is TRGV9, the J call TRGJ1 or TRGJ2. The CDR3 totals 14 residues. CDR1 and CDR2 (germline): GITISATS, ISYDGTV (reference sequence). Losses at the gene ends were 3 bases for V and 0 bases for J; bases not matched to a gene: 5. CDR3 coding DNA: TGTGCCTTGTGGGAGCCTACGAATTATTATAAGAAACTCTTT. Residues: CALWEPTNYYKKLF.

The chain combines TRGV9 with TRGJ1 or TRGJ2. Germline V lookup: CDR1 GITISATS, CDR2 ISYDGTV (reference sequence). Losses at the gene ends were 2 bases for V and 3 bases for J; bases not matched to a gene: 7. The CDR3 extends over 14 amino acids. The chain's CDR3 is CALWEATAYYKKLF. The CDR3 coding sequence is TGTGCCTTGTGGGAGGCCACCGCTTATTATAAGAAACTCTTT.

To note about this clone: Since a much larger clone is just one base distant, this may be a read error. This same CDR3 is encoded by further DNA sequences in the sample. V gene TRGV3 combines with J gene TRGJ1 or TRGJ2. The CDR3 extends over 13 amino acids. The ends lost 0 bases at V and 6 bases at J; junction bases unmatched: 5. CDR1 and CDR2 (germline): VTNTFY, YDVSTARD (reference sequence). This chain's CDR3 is CATWDRPAYKKLF. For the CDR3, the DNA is TGTGCCACCTGGGACAGGCCTGCTTATAAGAAACTCTTT.

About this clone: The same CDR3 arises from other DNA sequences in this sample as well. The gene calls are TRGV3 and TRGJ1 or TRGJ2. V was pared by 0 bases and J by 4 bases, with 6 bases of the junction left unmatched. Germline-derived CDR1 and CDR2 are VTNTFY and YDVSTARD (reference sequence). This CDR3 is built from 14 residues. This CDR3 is CATWDRRLYYKKLF. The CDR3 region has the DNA TGTGCCACCTGGGACAGGCGATTATATTATAAGAAACTCTTT.

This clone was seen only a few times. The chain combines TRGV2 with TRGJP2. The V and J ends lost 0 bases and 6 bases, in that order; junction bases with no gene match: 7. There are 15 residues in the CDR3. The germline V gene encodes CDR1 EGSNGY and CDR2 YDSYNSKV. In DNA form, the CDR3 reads TGTGCCACCTGGGACGGGGAAAGTGGTGATTGGATCAAGACGTTT. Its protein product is CATWDGESGDWIKTF.

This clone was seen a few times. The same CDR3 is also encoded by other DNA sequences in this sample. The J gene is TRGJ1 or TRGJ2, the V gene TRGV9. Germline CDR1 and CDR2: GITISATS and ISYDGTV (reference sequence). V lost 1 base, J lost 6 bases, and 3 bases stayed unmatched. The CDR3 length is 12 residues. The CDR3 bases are TGTGCCTTGTGGGAGGTTGTTTATAAGAAACTCTTT. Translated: CALWEVVYKKLF.

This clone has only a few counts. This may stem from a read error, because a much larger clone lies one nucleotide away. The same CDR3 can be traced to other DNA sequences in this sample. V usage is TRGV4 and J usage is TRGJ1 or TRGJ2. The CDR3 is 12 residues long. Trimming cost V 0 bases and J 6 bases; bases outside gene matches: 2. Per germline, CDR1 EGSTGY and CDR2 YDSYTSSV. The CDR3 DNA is TGTGCCACCTGGGATGGGACTTATAAGAAACTCTTT. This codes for CATWDGTYKKLF.